Below, one TCR beta chain is given with its context. Compared with germline, one end of the junction differs, possibly owing to a read error. Germline CDR1 and CDR2: MNHNS and SASEGT. The CDR3 length is 13 residues. These data are taken from a study of CD4 and CD8 cells across lung adenocarcinoma regions. Donors had localized lung adenocarcinoma, a non-small cell lung cancer. One entry per CDR3 protein, called by TCRdb with MiXCR from the PCR reads. The profile shows about 10,000 distinct CDR3 sequences, approximately 46% of them singletons. The sequenced material came from CD8+ T cells from the margin of a lung tumor. This sequence originates from a male donor with lung adenocarcinoma. The CD4 and CD8 labels of this study may be unreliable. The chain links TRBV6-1 to TRBJ2-3; D gene uncertain. CDR3 in DNA: TGTGCCAGCAGTGATGTGAGCATAGATGCGCAGTATTTT. Translated: CASSDVSIDAQYF.